These 8 T cell receptor beta chains share one sample of origin, sequenced in a study of blood T cell repertoires in COVID-19. Libraries were prepared by immunoSEQ multiplex PCR; TCRdb keeps only in-frame clonotypes and omits some of them. The data show fewer than 130,000 clones, over 75% seen once. Source material: peripheral blood. The source is a woman aged 80 or over with acute or convalescent COVID-19.

The chain links TRBV6-5 to TRBJ1-4; no clear D. Trimming stripped 0 bases from V and 7 bases from J, with 12 bases between. Germline lookup yields CDR1 MNHEY and CDR2 SVGAGI. CDR3 length: 15 amino acids. The CDR3 loop reads CASSYSSRGSEKLFF. CDR3 nucleotides: TGTGCCAGCAGTTACTCGAGTCGTGGGAGTGAAAAACTGTTTTTT.

This clone showed up just once. V usage is TRBV6-5 and J usage is TRBJ1-5; D possibly corresponds to TRBD1 (5 bases). V was cut by 5 bases and J by 7 bases, with 15 bases left in between. Germline CDR1 and CDR2: MNHEY and SVGAGI. CDR3 length: 14 residues. The CDR3 nucleotides read TGTGCCAGCAGTAACACAGGTCGCCGGCAGCCCCAGCATTTT. Its protein is CASSNTGRRQPQHF.

The genes are TRBV5-6 and TRBJ1-2; 7 bases line up with TRBD1. The germline V gene has CDR1 SGHDT and CDR2 YYEEEE. This CDR3 contains 13 residues. With 3 bases clipped from V and 4 bases from J, the junction kept 3 bases outside the gene matches. CDR3 nucleotide sequence: TGTGCCAGCAGCTCCCCAGGGGGCTATGGCTACACCTTC. Amino acids: CASSSPGGYGYTF.

The genes are TRBV7-9 and TRBJ1-2; 8 bases are a match to TRBD1. CDR3 length equals 13 residues. Per germline, CDR1 SEHNR and CDR2 FQNEAQ (reference sequence). The J segment lost 6 bases and the V segment lost 5 bases, leaving 5 bases of the junction unmatched. The CDR3: CASSRGQGNGYTF. CDR3 nucleotides: TGTGCCAGCAGCCGAGGACAGGGTAATGGCTACACCTTC.

The chain recombines TRBV6-5 with TRBJ1-3; TRBD1 aligns across 9 bases. CDR3 length: 15 amino acids. V lost 6 bases to trimming and J lost 5 bases; unmatched junction nucleotides: 8. In germline, CDR1 is MNHEY, CDR2 SVGAGI. CDR3 coding DNA: TGTGCCAGCAGGGTAGGGACAGGGTGGAGAAACACCATATATTTT. Protein: CASRVGTGWRNTIYF.

The chain has TRBV19 and TRBJ1-1; D gene unclear. Between the trimmed V and J ends, which lost 10 bases and 0 bases, there was a span of 15 bases. Germline CDR1 is LNHDA and CDR2 is SQIVND (reference sequence). The CDR3 spans 14 residues. The CDR3 sequence: CATWTAGMNTEAFF. In nucleotides, the CDR3 is TGTGCCACCTGGACTGCGGGGATGAACACTGAAGCTTTCTTT.

The J gene is TRBJ2-7, the V gene TRBV6-5; no firm D call. The CDR3 covers 11 residues. Germline V lookup: CDR1 MNHEY, CDR2 SVGAGI. Trimming stripped 4 bases from V and 3 bases from J, with 4 bases between. The CDR3 sequence is CASSSVYEQYF. In DNA, the CDR3 is TGTGCCAGCAGTTCAGTCTACGAGCAGTACTTC.

The chain combines TRBV19 with TRBJ1-6; D may be TRBD1 (6 bases). Germline values: CDR1 LNHDA, CDR2 SQIVND (reference sequence). Trimming cost V 7 bases and J 4 bases, with 20 bases left between them. The length of the CDR3 is 17 residues. The CDR3 DNA reads as TGTGCCAGTAACCCAACAGGGAGCCTCCTGTATAATTCACCCCTCCACTTT. Encoded protein: CASNPTGSLLYNSPLHF.